A selection of T cell receptor beta chains follows, all from one sample in a study of tumor and adjacent non-tumor tissue in lung cancer. Each CDR3 protein gets one entry after TCRdb re-called the multiplex PCR reads with MiXCR. Here the sample spans 100,000 to 120,000 distinct CDR3 sequences, over 70% being singletons. Sequences were obtained from lung tumor tissue. These receptors all stem from a man aged 65 to 85 with non-small cell lung cancer. CDR3s include the opening cysteine and the closing phenylalanine or tryptophan. A D gene is named only where the DNA matches it firmly. Size values are once, few and many counts, or a class for expanded clones, and some rows have none.

d_gene	abundance	v_gene	j_gene	CDR3nt	CDR3aa
TRBD2	NA	TRBV5-6	TRBJ2-7	TGTGCCGGCAGCCCGACACTAGCGGGAGGCCCGAGTAACTACGAGCTGTACTTC	CAGSPTLAGGPSNYELYF
TRBD2	NA	TRBV4-2	TRBJ2-2	TGTGCCAGCAGCCAAGTTGAGGTAGCGGGGGACATCAGGGAGCTGTTTTTT	CASSQVEVAGDIRELFF
NA	NA	TRBV28	TRBJ1-2	TGTGCCAGCAAGATGGGGATGAAGGACTACACCTTC	CASKMGMKDYTF
NA	once	TRBV4-1	TRBJ1-1	TGCGTCAGCAGCCAACGGGGAGAGAGAGTGAGCACTGAAGCTTTCTTT	CVSSQRGERVSTEAFF
NA	once	TRBV5-1	TRBJ2-7	TGCACCAGCCGAGGGCTAGCTGGCTACGAGCAGTACTTC	CTSRGLAGYEQYF
NA	NA	TRBV12-3/TRBV12-4	TRBJ2-3	TGTGCCAACAGTATCAGAGAAACGCAATATTTT	CANSIRETQYF
NA	NA	TRBV5-4	TRBJ1-6	TGTGATAGCAGCTACTTACCGGGACACCTTGATTCACCCCTCCACTTT	CDSSYLPGHLDSPLHF
NA	many	TRBV4-1	TRBJ1-2	TGCGCCAGCAGCCAAGATCCAAGGGGTGCGCCTTCCACCGGCTATGGCTACACCTTC	CASSQDPRGAPSTGYGYTF
NA	many	TRBV4-2	TRBJ2-3	TGTGCCAGCAGCCAACCGACACCCCCTGAGTCAGATACGCAGTATTTT	CASSQPTPPESDTQYF
NA	NA	TRBV11-2	TRBJ1-6	TGTGCCAGCAGCGCCAGGGCCGGGGGTTCCTCCTATAATTCACCCAGCCACTTT	CASSARAGGSSYNSPSHF
NA	NA	TRBV28	TRBJ2-3	TGTGCCAGCAGTTTCCCCTCACTAGCAGATACGCAGTATTTT	CASSFPSLADTQYF
TRBD2	NA	TRBV6-5	TRBJ2-1	TGTGCCAGTAGTGGGGGACTATCGGGCGGCGAGCAGTTCTTC	CASSGGLSGGEQFF
NA	NA	TRBV5-6	TRBJ1-1	TGTGCCAACAGCACCTTCGAACGCAGTGAAGCTTTCTTT	CANSTFERSEAFF
NA	NA	TRBV20-1	TRBJ2-5	TGCAATGCTGGCCCGGGACGAGCGGGACAAGAGACCCAATACTTC	CNAGPGRAGQETQYF
NA	few	TRBV18	TRBJ1-5	TGTGCCAGCTCACCCCTGCCGAGGGGCAATCAGCCCCAGCATTTT	CASSPLPRGNQPQHF
NA	once	TRBV12-3/TRBV12-4	TRBJ1-1	TGTGCCAGCAGTCTTCGTGACACACAGAAAGCCTTCTTT	CASSLRDTQKAFF
NA	once	TRBV4-1	TRBJ1-1	TGCGCCAGCAGCCATGGTGGACGGACTGAAGCTATCTTT	CASSHGGRTEAIF
NA	NA	TRBV28	TRBJ2-7	TGTGCCAGCAGTTTAAGGGGGGCCCTCAAGACATCCTACGAGCAGTATTTC	CASSLRGALKTSYEQYF
NA	once	TRBV29-1	TRBJ2-5	TGCAGCGGGCGCCAAGAGACCCATTACTTC	CSGRQETHYF
NA	NA	TRBV6-2/TRBV6-3	TRBJ2-1	TGTGTCAGCAGTTCGAGGGTACACAATGAGCAGTTCTTC	CVSSSRVHNEQFF
TRBD1	NA	TRBV20-1	TRBJ2-7	TGCAGTGCTAGGACAGGGCACATCTACGAGCAGTACTTC	CSARTGHIYEQYF
NA	many	TRBV12-3/TRBV12-4	TRBJ1-2	TGTGCCAGCAGGCCCCCAGGGGTCTATGGCTACACCTTC	CASRPPGVYGYTF
NA	NA	TRBV6-6	TRBJ2-1	TGTGCCAGTAGCCCACTGTGTTCGGCCTCCTACAATGAGCAGTTCTTC	CASSPLCSASYNEQFF
NA	NA	TRBV6-2/TRBV6-3	TRBJ2-5	TGTGCCAGCAGTTACTCCAGTGACAGGTACCAAGAGACCCAGTACTTC	CASSYSSDRYQETQYF
NA	NA	TRBV6-2/TRBV6-3	TRBJ2-4	TGTGCCAGCAATGGGAGCGGCGAAAACATTCAGTACTTC	CASNGSGENIQYF
NA	once	TRBV6-2/TRBV6-3	TRBJ1-2	TGTGCCAGCAGTCTCTCATACGACTACACCTTC	CASSLSYDYTF
NA	NA	TRBV11-3	TRBJ2-3	TGCACCAGCACCCGTCAGGAAGTAAGCACAGATACGCAGTATTTT	CTSTRQEVSTDTQYF
TRBD1	NA	TRBV7-9	TRBJ1-2	TGTGCCAGCAGCTTAGAGGGGGCAATCCTAGGCTACACCTTC	CASSLEGAILGYTF
NA	NA	TRBV5-6	TRBJ1-1	TGTGCCATCAGCTTGAACGGGGCGGGAATGAACAGTGAAGCTTTCTTT	CAISLNGAGMNSEAFF
TRBD2	many	TRBV20-1	TRBJ2-7	TGCAGTGCTAGAGCACCACCCAGATTGGGACTAGGCGACGACGAGCAGTACTTC	CSARAPPRLGLGDDEQYF
TRBD2	once	TRBV11-2	TRBJ2-2	TGTGCCAGCGGCCCCCTAGTGGGGGGGACCCGGGAGCTGTTTTTT	CASGPLVGGTRELFF
NA	NA	TRBV30	TRBJ1-5	TGTGTCTGGAGTACATGCGGACCTTATAGCAAACAGCCCCAGCATTTT	CVWSTCGPYSKQPQHF
TRBD1	NA	TRBV5-6	TRBJ2-7	TGTGCCAGGAGTTTGGACAGGGCCTACGAACAGTACTTC	CARSLDRAYEQYF
NA	NA	TRBV6-5	TRBJ2-5	TGTGCCAGCAGTTATATCGGTCCGGGAATAGGGACCCAGTGCTTT	CASSYIGPGIGTQCF
TRBD1	NA	TRBV29-1	TRBJ2-7	TGCAGCCGTCTTACAGGGGGCAACGGGCGGTACTTC	CSRLTGGNGRYF
NA	NA	TRBV11-2	TRBJ2-3	TGTGCCACGTCTGGTACGAGCACAGATAGGCAGTATTTT	CATSGTSTDRQYF
NA	NA	TRBV5-1	TRBJ1-6	TGCGCCAGCAGCTTGGATCGAAACGTCTCACTCCTCCACTTT	CASSLDRNVSLLHF
TRBD1	NA	TRBV28	TRBJ1-2	TGTGCCAGCAGTCCAGGGGGGACAGGGTGGGCCTATGACTACACCTTT	CASSPGGTGWAYDYTF
NA	many	TRBV6-5	TRBJ1-1	TGTGCCAGCAGGACGAGGTCGGGAGACAACACTGAAGCTTTCTTT	CASRTRSGDNTEAFF
NA	NA	TRBV11-2	TRBJ1-4	TGTGCCAGTAGCGGAAGTGGGACAACTAATGAAAAACTGTTTTTT	CASSGSGTTNEKLFF
NA	NA	TRBV12-3/TRBV12-4	TRBJ2-3	TGTGCCAGCAGTTTAGATGGGGTGAGCACAGATACGCAATATTTT	CASSLDGVSTDTQYF
NA	few	TRBV11-1	TRBJ2-2	TGTGCCAGCAGCTTAGGGAGGGGCCTAAACACCGGGGAGCTGTTTTTT	CASSLGRGLNTGELFF